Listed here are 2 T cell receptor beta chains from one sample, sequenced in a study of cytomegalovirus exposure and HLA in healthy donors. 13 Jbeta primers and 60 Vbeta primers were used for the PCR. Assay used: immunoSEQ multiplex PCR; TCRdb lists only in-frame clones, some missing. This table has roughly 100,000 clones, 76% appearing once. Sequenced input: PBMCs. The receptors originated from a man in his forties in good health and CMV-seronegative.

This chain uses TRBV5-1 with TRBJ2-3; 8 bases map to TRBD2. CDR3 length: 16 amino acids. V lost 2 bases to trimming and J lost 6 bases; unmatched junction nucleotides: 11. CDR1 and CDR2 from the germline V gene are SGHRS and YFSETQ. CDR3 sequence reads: CASSFPPGGPWDTQYF. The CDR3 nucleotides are TGCGCCAGCAGCTTTCCCCCGGGGGGGCCATGGGATACGCAGTATTTT.

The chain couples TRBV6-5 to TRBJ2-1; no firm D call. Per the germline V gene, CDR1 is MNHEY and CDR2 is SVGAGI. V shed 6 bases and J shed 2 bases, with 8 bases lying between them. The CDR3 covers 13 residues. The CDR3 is CASSPPTYNEQFF. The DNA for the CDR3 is TGTGCCAGCAGCCCCCCCACCTACAATGAGCAGTTCTTC.